The source of this T cell receptor (beta chain) is a study of T cells in Graves' hyperthyroidism and ophthalmopathy. The CDR3 runs 15 residues. V lost 2 bases to trimming and J lost 5 bases, with 13 bases between them. Germline V gene lookup returns CDR1 SGHTA and CDR2 FQGTGA. RNA transcripts served as the template for amplifying TCR beta CDR3 regions. RT-PCR in the first round (using the HTBI primer set) targeted the TCR CDR3. TCRdb passed the multiplex PCR reads through MiXCR, listing each CDR3 protein once. The sample holds about 700,000 distinct CDR3 sequences, about 15% seen once. The sample holds a few counts of this clonotype. Diagnosis relied on clinical symptoms, serum thyroxine and TRAb, thyroid ultrasound and orbital computed tomography.

The sample was blood. The J gene is TRBJ2-1, the V gene TRBV7-3, with D maybe TRBD2 (6 bases). The sequence was obtained from a woman aged 18-29 years with Graves' hyperthyroidism. The CDR3 protein is CASSLSPGEHNEQFF. In DNA, the CDR3 is TGTGCCAGCAGCTTATCCCCGGGAGAGCACAATGAGCAGTTCTTC.